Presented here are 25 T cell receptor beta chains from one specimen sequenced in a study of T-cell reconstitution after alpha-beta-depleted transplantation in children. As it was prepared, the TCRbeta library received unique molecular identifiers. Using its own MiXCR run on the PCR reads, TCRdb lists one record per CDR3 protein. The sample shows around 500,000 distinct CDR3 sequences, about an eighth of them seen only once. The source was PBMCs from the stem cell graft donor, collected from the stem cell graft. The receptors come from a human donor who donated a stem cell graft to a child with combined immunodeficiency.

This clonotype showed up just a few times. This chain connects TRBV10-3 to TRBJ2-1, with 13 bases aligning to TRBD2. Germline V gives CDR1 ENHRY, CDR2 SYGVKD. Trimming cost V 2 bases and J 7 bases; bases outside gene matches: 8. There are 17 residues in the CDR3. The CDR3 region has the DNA TGTGCCATCAGTGAGGGACTAGCGGGAGTCACGGGGAATGAGCAGTTCTTC. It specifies CAISEGLAGVTGNEQFF.

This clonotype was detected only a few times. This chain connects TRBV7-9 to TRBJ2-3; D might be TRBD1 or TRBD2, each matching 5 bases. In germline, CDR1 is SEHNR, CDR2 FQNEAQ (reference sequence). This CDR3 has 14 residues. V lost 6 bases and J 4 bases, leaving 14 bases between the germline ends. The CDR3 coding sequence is TGTGCCAGCAGATCCGGGGCCGGACCAGATACGCAGTATTTT. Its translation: CASRSGAGPDTQYF.

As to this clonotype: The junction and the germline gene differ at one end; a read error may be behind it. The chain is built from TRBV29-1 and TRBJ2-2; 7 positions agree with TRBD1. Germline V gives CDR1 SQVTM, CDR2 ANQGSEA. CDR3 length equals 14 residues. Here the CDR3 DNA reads TGCAGCGTTGGAGACAGGGTGAACACCGGAGAGCTGTTTTTT. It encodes CSVGDRVNTGELFF.

The DNA of the CDR3 is TGTGCCATCAGTGGAGTCGGGGGCTACGAGCAGTACTTC. Encoded protein: CAISGVGGYEQYF. The rearrangement uses TRBV10-3 and TRBJ2-7; tentative D call: TRBD2 (6 bases). Germline V gene data show CDR1 as ENHRY and CDR2 as SYGVKD. V lost 4 bases to trimming and J lost 3 bases, with 10 bases between them. There are 13 residues in the CDR3.

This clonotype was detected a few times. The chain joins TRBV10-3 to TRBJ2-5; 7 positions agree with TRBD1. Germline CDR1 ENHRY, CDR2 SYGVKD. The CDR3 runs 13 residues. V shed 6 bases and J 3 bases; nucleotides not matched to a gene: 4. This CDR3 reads CAISYGQEETQYF. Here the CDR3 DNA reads TGTGCCATCAGCTACGGACAGGAAGAGACCCAGTACTTC.

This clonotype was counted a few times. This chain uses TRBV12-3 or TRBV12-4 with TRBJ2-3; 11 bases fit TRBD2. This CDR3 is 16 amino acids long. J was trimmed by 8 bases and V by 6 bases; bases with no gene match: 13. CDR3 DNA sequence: TGTGCCAGCAGCCCCTATAGCGGGGGGGCCGGGGGTACGCAGTATTTT. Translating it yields CASSPYSGGAGGTQYF.

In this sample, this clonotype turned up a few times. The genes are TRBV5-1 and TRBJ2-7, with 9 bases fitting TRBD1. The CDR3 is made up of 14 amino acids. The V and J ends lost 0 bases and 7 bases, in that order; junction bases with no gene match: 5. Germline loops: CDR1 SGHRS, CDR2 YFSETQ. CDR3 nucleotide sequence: TGCGCCAGCAGCTTGGACAGGGGGCATGGGGAGCAGTACTTC. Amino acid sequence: CASSLDRGHGEQYF.

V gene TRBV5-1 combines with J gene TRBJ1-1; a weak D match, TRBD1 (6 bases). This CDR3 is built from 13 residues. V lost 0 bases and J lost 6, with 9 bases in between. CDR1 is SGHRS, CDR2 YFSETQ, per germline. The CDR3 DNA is TGCGCCAGCAGCTTGGCAGGGGCCGCTGAAGCTTTCTTT. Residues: CASSLAGAAEAFF.

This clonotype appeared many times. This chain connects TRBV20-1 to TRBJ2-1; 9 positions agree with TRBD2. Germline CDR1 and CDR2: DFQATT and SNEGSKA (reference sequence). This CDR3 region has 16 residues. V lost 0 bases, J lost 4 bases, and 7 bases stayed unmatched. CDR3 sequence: CSARDLGGGDYNEQFF. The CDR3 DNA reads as TGCAGTGCTAGAGATCTTGGCGGGGGGGATTACAATGAGCAGTTCTTC.

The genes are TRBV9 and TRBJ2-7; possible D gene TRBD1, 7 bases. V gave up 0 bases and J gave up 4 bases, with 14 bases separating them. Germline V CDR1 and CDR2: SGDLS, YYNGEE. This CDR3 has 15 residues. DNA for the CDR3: TGTGCCAGCAGCGTAGCGGAGGGGGCGGAGTACGAGCAGTACTTC. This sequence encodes CASSVAEGAEYEQYF.

The CDR3 sequence is CASSPGVSTGELFF. CDR3 nucleotide sequence: TGTGCCAGCAGCCCCGGGGTTTCCACCGGGGAGCTGTTTTTT. The J gene is TRBJ2-2, the V gene TRBV7-8; tentatively, D is TRBD2 (5 bases). This CDR3 has 14 residues. Germline CDR1 and CDR2: SGHVS and FQNEAQ. The V end was cut by 5 bases, the J end by 4 bases, with 11 bases between.

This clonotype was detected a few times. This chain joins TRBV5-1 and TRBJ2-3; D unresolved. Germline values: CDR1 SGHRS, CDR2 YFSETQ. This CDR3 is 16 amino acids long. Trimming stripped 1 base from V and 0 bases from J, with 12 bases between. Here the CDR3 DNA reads TGCGCCAGCAGCTTGAGTACTACCTATAGCACAGATACGCAGTATTTT. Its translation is CASSLSTTYSTDTQYF.

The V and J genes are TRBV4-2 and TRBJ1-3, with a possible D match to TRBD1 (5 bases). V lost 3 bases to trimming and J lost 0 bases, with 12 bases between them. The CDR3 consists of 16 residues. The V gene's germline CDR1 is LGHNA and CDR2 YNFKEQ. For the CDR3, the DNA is TGTGCCAGCAGCCAGAGGGGACCGAGCTCTGGAAACACCATATATTTT. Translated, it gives CASSQRGPSSGNTIYF.

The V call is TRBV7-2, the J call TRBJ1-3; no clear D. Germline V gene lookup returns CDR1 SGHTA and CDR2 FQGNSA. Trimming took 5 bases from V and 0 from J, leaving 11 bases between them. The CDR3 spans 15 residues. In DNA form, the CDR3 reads TGTGCCAGCAGCCGCGGCGGACTCTCTGGAAACACCATATATTTT. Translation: CASSRGGLSGNTIYF.

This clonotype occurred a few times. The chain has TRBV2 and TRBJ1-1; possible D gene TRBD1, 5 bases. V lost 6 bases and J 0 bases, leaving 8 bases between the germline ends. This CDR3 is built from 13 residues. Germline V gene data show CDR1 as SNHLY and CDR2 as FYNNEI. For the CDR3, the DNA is TGTGCCAGCAGGGACATCCTGAACACTGAAGCTTTCTTT. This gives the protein CASRDILNTEAFF.

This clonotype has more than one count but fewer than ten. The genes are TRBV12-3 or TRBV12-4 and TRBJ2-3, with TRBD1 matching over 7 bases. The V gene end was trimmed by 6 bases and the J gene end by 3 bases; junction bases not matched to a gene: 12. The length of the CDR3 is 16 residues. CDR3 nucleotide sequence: TGTGCCAGCAGCCAACGGACAGGATGGGCAACAGATACGCAGTATTTT. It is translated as CASSQRTGWATDTQYF.

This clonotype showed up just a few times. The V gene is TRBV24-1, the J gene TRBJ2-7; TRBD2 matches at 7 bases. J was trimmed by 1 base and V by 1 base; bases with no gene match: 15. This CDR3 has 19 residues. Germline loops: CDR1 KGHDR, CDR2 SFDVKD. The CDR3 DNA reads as TGTGCCACCAGTGATTTCGAGGGTGGCGGGGGTCCAATATCCTACGAGCAGTACTTC. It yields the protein CATSDFEGGGGPISYEQYF.

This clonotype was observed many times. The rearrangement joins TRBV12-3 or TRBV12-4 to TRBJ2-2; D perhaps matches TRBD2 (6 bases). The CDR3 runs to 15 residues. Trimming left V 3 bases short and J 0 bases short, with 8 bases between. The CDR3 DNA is TGTGCCAGCAGTTTGTGGGAGGCGAACACCGGGGAGCTGTTTTTT. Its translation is CASSLWEANTGELFF.

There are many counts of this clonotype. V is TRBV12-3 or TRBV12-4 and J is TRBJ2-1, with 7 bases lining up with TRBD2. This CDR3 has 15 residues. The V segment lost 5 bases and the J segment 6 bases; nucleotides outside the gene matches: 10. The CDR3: CASSRESGTPNEQFF. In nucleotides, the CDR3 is TGTGCCAGCAGTAGGGAGAGCGGGACCCCCAATGAGCAGTTCTTC.

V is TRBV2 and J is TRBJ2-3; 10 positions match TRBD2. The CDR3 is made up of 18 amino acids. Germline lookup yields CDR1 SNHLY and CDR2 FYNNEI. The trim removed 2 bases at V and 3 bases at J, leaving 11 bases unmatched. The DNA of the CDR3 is TGTGCCAGCAGTGAAAACGAGCTAGCGGGAGTAGGAACAGATACGCAGTATTTT. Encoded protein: CASSENELAGVGTDTQYF.

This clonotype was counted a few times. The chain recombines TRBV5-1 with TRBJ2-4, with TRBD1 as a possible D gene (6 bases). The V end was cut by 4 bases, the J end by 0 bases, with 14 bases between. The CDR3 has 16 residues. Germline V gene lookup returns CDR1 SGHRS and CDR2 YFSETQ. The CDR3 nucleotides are TGCGCCAGCAGCAAGCACAGGGACGGAGCCAAAAACATTCAGTACTTC. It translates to CASSKHRDGAKNIQYF.

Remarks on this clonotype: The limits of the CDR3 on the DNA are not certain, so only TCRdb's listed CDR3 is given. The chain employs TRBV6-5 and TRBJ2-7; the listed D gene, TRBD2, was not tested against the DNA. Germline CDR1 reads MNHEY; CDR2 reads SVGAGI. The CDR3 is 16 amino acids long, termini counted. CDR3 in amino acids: CASSYSSGREAYEQYF.

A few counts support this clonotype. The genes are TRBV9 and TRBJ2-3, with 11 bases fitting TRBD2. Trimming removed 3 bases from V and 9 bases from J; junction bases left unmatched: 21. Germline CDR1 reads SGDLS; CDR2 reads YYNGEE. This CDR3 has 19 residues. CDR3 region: CASSALPYSSSGRSSTQYF. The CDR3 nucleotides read TGTGCCAGCAGCGCCCTCCCTTACTCCTCTAGCGGGAGGTCCTCAACGCAGTATTTT.

CDR3 nucleotide sequence: TGTGCCAGCAGTTTAATTGGACAGGGAGGCTATGAGCAGTTCTTC. This encodes CASSLIGQGGYEQFF. The chain couples TRBV27 to TRBJ2-1, with 8 nucleotides matching TRBD1. Trimming took 2 bases from V and 8 from J; bases not matched to a gene: 8. The germline CDR1 and CDR2 sequences are MNHEY and SMNVEV (reference sequence). The length of the CDR3 is 15 residues.

CDR3 protein: CAIKLGEYTDTQYF. The CDR3 nucleotides read TGTGCCATCAAATTAGGAGAGTATACAGATACGCAGTATTTT. The V gene is TRBV10-3, the J gene TRBJ2-3; D is unresolved. This CDR3 has 14 residues. CDR1 ENHRY and CDR2 SYGVKD come from the germline V gene. Deletions cut 7 bases from V and 3 bases from J, with 14 bases between.